Following are 18 T cell receptor beta chains from one sample sequenced in a study of blood T cells in healthy people across ages. The use of a sample-barcoded 5' primer and a J-beta primer mix characterized a second PCR of about 7 to 12 cycles. TCRdb re-derived calls from the 5' RACE reads in MiXCR, one entry per CDR3 protein. The table includes some 1,800,000 distinct CDR3 sequences, around 42% detected once. Sequencing was performed on blood. The receptors were sampled from a human donor in good health.

This clonotype appeared once. The rearrangement uses TRBV7-6 and TRBJ1-4; unclear D gene. CDR1 and CDR2 (germline): SGHVS, FNYEAQ. The V and J ends lost 3 bases and 6 bases respectively, with 11 bases between them. This CDR3 is built from 14 residues. The chain's CDR3 is CASSFAGSDEKLFF. The CDR3 region has the DNA TGTGCCAGCAGCTTTGCCGGGTCTGATGAAAAACTGTTTTTT.

The V call is TRBV20-1, the J call TRBJ2-4; D gene uncertain. The CDR3 covers 15 residues. The germline V gene encodes CDR1 DFQATT and CDR2 SNEGSKA (reference sequence). The ends were cut back, 0 bases at V and 1 base at J, with 10 bases in the middle. The CDR3 is CSARDYNGAKNIQYF. CDR3 sequence (DNA): TGCAGTGCTAGAGATTACAACGGGGCCAAAAACATTCAGTACTTC.

The chain has TRBV11-3 and TRBJ2-1; no clear D. Near its end, the DNA agrees better with TRBJ2-7, so the J call may be wrong. The CDR3 runs to 14 residues. Germline V CDR1 and CDR2: SGHNT, YENEEA. The CDR3 DNA sequence: TGTGCCAGCAGCTGGGTGAGCTCCTACAATGAGCAGTACTTC. Amino acid sequence: CASSWVSSYNEQYF.

This rearrangement joins TRBV4-3 to TRBJ1-5; D may be TRBD1 (6 bases). V was clipped by 0 bases and J by 5 bases, with 11 bases between them. This CDR3 has 15 amino acids. Germline values: CDR1 LGHNA, CDR2 YSLEER. The CDR3 DNA is TGCGCCAGCAGCCAAGATCAGGGGCCTCATCAGCCCCAGCATTTT. It yields the protein CASSQDQGPHQPQHF.

This clonotype was seen more than once but under ten times. The rearrangement uses TRBV15 and TRBJ2-6; 7 nucleotides line up with TRBD2. This CDR3 has 19 amino acids. The germline CDR1 and CDR2 sequences are LNHNV and YYDKDF (reference sequence). V lost 0 bases and J lost 2; bases outside the gene matches: 10. In nucleotides, the CDR3 is TGTGCCACCAGCAGAGAGGCAGGGAGGGAAGAGGCTGGGGCCAACGTCCTGACTTTC. Protein: CATSREAGREEAGANVLTF. Based on the CDR3 plus reference TRBV15 and TRBJ2-6, the full variable domain is DAMVIQNPRYQVTQFGKPVTLSCSQTLNHNVMYWYQQKSSQAPKLLFHYYDKDFNNEADTPDNFQSRRPNTSFCFLDIRSPGLGDTAMYLCATSREAGREEAGANVLTFGAGSRLTVL.

For this clonotype: An end of the junction differs from the germline gene, which may be a read error. The rearrangement uses TRBV7-8 and TRBJ2-3; 9 nucleotides align to TRBD2. The V gene's germline CDR1 is SGHVS and CDR2 FQNEAQ. This CDR3 contains 16 residues. The CDR3 DNA sequence: TGTGCCAGCAGCTTAGGTGGCGGGGGGGCCACAGATACGCGGTATTTT. As protein: CASSLGGGGATDTRYF.

J is TRBJ2-7 and V is TRBV12-3 or TRBV12-4, with 7 bases matching TRBD1. Trimming at V came to 8 bases and at J to 1 base, leaving 5 bases not matched to a gene. The CDR3 runs to 13 residues. The CDR3 DNA follows: TGTGCCAGCGGGTACAGGGGATCCTACGAGCAGTACTTC. Amino acids: CASGYRGSYEQYF.

This chain connects TRBV21-1 to TRBJ1-1; the table's D call, TRBD1, was not checked against the DNA. TRBV21-1 is described as a pseudogene. The CDR3 has 19 amino acids. CDR3 amino acids: CASSKWGRGGWGEDTEAFF. The CDR3 DNA is TGTGCCAGCAGCAAATGGGGACGCGGCGGTTGGGGTGAGGACACTGAAGCTTTCTTT.

A few counts support this clonotype. V and J are TRBV3-1 and TRBJ2-7; 8 nucleotides line up with TRBD1. Per the germline V gene, CDR1 is LGHDT and CDR2 is YNNKEL (reference sequence). The CDR3 totals 13 residues. V lost 4 bases and J lost 7; bases outside the gene matches: 6. DNA for the CDR3: TGTGCCAGCAGCCCGATACAGGGGGAAGAGCAGTACTTC. Translating it yields CASSPIQGEEQYF.

As regards this clonotype: Just one base apart from a much larger clone, this may be a read error. The chain combines TRBV6-5 with TRBJ2-4; D is possibly TRBD1 or TRBD2 (5 bases each). Germline lookup yields CDR1 MNHEY and CDR2 SVGAGI. V shed 7 bases and J shed 13 bases, with 17 bases lying between them. The CDR3 extends over 12 amino acids. The CDR3 region is CASNHDRDAQYF. In DNA, the CDR3 is TGTGCCAGCAACCACGATCGGGACGCGCAGTACTTC.

The chain carries TRBV4-1 and TRBJ1-2, with D perhaps TRBD1 (5 bases). CDR3 length: 13 residues. Trimming took off 2 bases at V and 8 bases at J, with 12 bases between the two ends. Germline V lookup: CDR1 MGHRA, CDR2 YSYEKL. CDR3 sequence (DNA): TGCGCCAGCAGCCAAACAAGGAGGACAGGCTACACCTTC. Translation: CASSQTRRTGYTF.

The V call is TRBV11-1, the J call TRBJ2-7; no clear D. This CDR3 region has 14 residues. Per germline, CDR1 SGHAT and CDR2 FQDESV (reference sequence). Trimming left V 1 base short and J 12 bases short, with 19 bases between. The CDR3 coding sequence is TGTGCCAGCAGCTTAGAATCTATCGGGCAGACCCTGTACTTC. Translated, it gives CASSLESIGQTLYF.

The chain has TRBV7-3 and TRBJ2-3; 9 bases agree with TRBD1. The trim removed 3 bases at V and 1 base at J, leaving 11 bases unmatched. The V gene's germline CDR1 is SGHTA and CDR2 FQGTGA. The CDR3 consists of 18 residues. The CDR3 spells CASSFGDRAKVRTDTQYF. Here the CDR3 DNA reads TGTGCCAGCAGCTTTGGGGACAGGGCCAAAGTTCGCACAGATACGCAGTATTTT.

This chain links TRBV20-1 with TRBJ2-3; no clear D gene. V shed 0 bases and J shed 2 bases, with 9 bases lying between them. Germline loops: CDR1 DFQATT, CDR2 SNEGSKA (reference sequence). The CDR3 loop spans 14 amino acids. CDR3: CSARDVAYTDTQYF. The CDR3 DNA is TGCAGTGCTAGAGATGTGGCTTACACAGATACGCAGTATTTT.

The rearrangement links TRBV7-8 to TRBJ2-7, with 11 positions matching TRBD2. Germline assignment: CDR1 SGHVS and CDR2 FQNEAQ. Trimming took 1 base from V and 4 from J; bases not matched to a gene: 9. The CDR3 totals 17 residues. The CDR3 DNA reads TGTGCCAGCAGCTTAGGGGGTAGCGGGGGGGCATCATACGAGCAGTACTTC. Protein sequence: CASSLGGSGGASYEQYF.

V usage is TRBV11-2 and J usage is TRBJ2-3, with TRBD2 identical over 9 bases. CDR1 is SGHAT and CDR2 is FQNNGV in the germline V gene. The CDR3 has 16 residues. V shed 2 bases and J 2 bases; nucleotides not matched to a gene: 5. DNA of the CDR3: TGTGCCAGCAGCTTAAACCCTAGCGGGATCACAGATACGCAGTATTTT. Translation gives CASSLNPSGITDTQYF.

Comment on this clonotype: An end of the junction differs from the germline gene, which may be a read error. The rearrangement links TRBV7-8 to TRBJ2-1; 8 bases agree with TRBD2. The CDR3 runs 15 residues. Per the germline V gene, CDR1 is SGHVS and CDR2 is FQNEAQ. The CDR3 sequence is CTSSLTGGQRDEQFF. In DNA, the CDR3 is TGTACCAGCAGCCTAACGGGGGGGCAGAGGGATGAGCAGTTCTTC.

This clonotype has just a few counts. The chain employs TRBV9 and TRBJ2-7; a weak D match, TRBD2 (5 bases). V gave up 0 bases and J gave up 3 bases, with 10 bases separating them. CDR3 length equals 14 residues. Germline V gene sequence: CDR1 SGDLS, CDR2 YYNGEE. The CDR3: CASSVVASSYEQYF. CDR3 DNA: TGTGCCAGCAGCGTAGTGGCTAGCAGCTACGAGCAGTACTTC.